This T cell receptor beta chain comes out of a study of cytomegalovirus exposure and HLA in healthy donors. Study results and limitations: Most subjects' HLA-A and HLA-B alleles were reportedly predicted from TCR beta sequences. It was reported that the classifier diagnosed cytomegalovirus status with high specificity and sensitivity in both the original and validation cohorts. In a later analysis, at a false discovery rate of 0.05, 15,000 to 20,000 TCR beta sequences matched HLA alleles.

PCR involved 60 Vbeta and 13 Jbeta primers. Method: immunoSEQ multiplex PCR; TCRdb's copy keeps in-frame clones and lacks some. The sample contains 150,000 to 200,000 clones, around two thirds of which appear only once. The length of the CDR3 is 12 residues. CDR1 and CDR2 from the germline V gene are MNHNY and SVGAGI (reference sequence). V was clipped by 6 bases and J by 3 bases, with 8 bases between them. On this clone: Its antigen is as yet unknown.

The chain joins TRBV6-6 to TRBJ1-2; TRBD1 might be the D (6 bases). Sequencing was done on a sample of PBMCs. This clonotype was sampled from a man younger than 40 in good health and CMV-seropositive. CDR3 sequence (DNA): TGTGCCAGCAGGCAGGGGTACTATGGCTACACCTTC. Protein product: CASRQGYYGYTF.